The entry below describes one TCR beta chain. Its specificity is not known. Donors sampled were nominally healthy, though unrecorded immune exposures were likely. The source of the sample is a study of cytomegalovirus exposure and HLA in healthy donors. The study's findings and limits: The study found most TCR sequences rare, yet found some public TCRs in many donors. As a later analysis showed, a missense DCLRE1C variant was linked to trimming of TCR beta V- and J-genes.

Primers: 60 Vbeta forward and 13 Jbeta reverse. TCRdb's copy holds only in-frame clones and misses some; the assay was immunoSEQ multiplex PCR. This table holds about 200,000 clones, about four fifths found once. The V end was cut by 5 bases, the J end by 7 bases, with 15 bases between. This CDR3 is built from 13 residues. Germline assignment: CDR1 SGHAT and CDR2 FQNNGV. The sample was PBMCs. The TCR comes from a woman between 35 and 50 years old in good health and CMV-seronegative. This sequence joins TRBV11-2 and TRBJ2-7; D may be TRBD2 (6 bases). The CDR3 sequence: CASSREIRGEQYF. The CDR3 nucleotides read TGTGCCAGCAGCCGTGAGATCCGGGGGGAGCAGTACTTC.